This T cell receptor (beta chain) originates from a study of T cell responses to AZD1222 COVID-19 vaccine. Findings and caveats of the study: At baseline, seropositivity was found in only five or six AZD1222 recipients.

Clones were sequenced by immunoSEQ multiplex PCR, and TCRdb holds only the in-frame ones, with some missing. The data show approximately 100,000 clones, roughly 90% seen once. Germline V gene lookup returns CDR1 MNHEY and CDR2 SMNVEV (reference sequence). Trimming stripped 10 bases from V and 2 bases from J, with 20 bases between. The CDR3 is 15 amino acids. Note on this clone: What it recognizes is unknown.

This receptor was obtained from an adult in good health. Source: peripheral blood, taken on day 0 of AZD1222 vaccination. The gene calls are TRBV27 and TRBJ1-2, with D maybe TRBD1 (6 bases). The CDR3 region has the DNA TGTGCCACCAATCACCTCGCTACAGGGAACTATGGCTACACCTTC. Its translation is CATNHLATGNYGYTF.